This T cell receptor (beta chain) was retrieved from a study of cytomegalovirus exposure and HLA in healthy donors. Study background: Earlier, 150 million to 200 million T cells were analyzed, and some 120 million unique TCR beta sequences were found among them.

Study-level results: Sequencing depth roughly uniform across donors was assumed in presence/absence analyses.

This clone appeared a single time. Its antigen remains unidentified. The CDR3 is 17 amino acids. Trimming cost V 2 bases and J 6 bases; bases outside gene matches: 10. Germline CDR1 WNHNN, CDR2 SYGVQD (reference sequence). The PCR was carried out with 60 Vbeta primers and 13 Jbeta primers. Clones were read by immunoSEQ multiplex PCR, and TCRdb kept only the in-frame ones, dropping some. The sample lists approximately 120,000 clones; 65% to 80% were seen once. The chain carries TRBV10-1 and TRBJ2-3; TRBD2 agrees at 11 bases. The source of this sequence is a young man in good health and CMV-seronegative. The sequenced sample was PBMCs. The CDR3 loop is CASSELTSGDPGDTQYF. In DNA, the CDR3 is TGCGCCAGCAGTGAGCTGACTAGCGGGGACCCTGGGGATACGCAGTATTTT.